These 13 T cell receptor beta chains originate from one sample sequenced in a study of shared clonotypes between healthy human individuals. Here immunoSEQ multiplex PCR was the method, and the copy in TCRdb shows in-frame clones only, minus some. The repertoire holds around 2.3 million clones, about 94% seen once, with 0.1% to 0.15% in the top ten. Material for sequencing was naive CD4+ T cells sorted from blood. Specified subset: CD45RA+ positively selected. The receptor source for this set is a man between 18 and 35 years old in good health.

The genes are TRBV5-1 and TRBJ2-3; tentatively, D is TRBD1 or TRBD2 (5 bases each). Germline lookup yields CDR1 SGHRS and CDR2 YFSETQ. The CDR3 length is 15 residues. The V and J ends lost 6 bases and 6 bases respectively, with 20 bases between them. The DNA of the CDR3 is TGCGCCAGCACTCTCGGCCGGGGCTCGTCCGATACGCAGTATTTT. It codes for CASTLGRGSSDTQYF.

The gene calls are TRBV5-1 and TRBJ2-5, with 8 nucleotides matching TRBD1. Trimming took 4 bases from V and 3 from J; bases not matched to a gene: 8. CDR1 and CDR2 from the germline V gene are SGHRS and YFSETQ. The CDR3 is made up of 15 amino acids. The CDR3 loop is CASSTQGAEKETQYF. DNA for the CDR3: TGCGCCAGCAGCACTCAGGGGGCAGAGAAAGAGACCCAGTACTTC. The full variable domain, completed using reference TRBV5-1 and TRBJ2-5, is KAGVTQTPRYLIKTRGQQVTLSCSPISGHRSVSWYQQTPGQGLQFLFEYFSETQRNKGNFPGRFSGRQFSNSRSEMNVSTLELGDSALYLCASSTQGAEKETQYFGPGTRLLVL.

This clone was recorded once. This chain connects TRBV27 to TRBJ2-3; 12 bases are a match to TRBD1. The CDR3 runs 17 residues. Germline V lookup: CDR1 MNHEY, CDR2 SMNVEV (reference sequence). The V gene end was trimmed by 6 bases and the J gene end by 6 bases; junction bases not matched to a gene: 13. The CDR3 DNA sequence: TGTGCCAGCAGCCTCGGTTGGGGGACAGGGGGCGTCGATACGCAGTATTTT. Its protein product is CASSLGWGTGGVDTQYF.

V is TRBV9 and J is TRBJ2-7, with 7 bases matching TRBD2. V was clipped by 1 base and J by 6 bases; unmatched bases: 7. CDR3 length equals 14 residues. The germline gives CDR1 SGDLS, CDR2 YYNGEE. The CDR3 bases are TGTGCCAGCAGCGTATCAGCGGGGTTGAGCGAGCAGTACTTC. Translation gives CASSVSAGLSEQYF.

The CDR3 DNA follows: TGTGCCAGCTCACCATCACTAGCGGGAGCTGTTAATGAGCAGTTCTTC. It codes for CASSPSLAGAVNEQFF. This chain uses TRBV18 with TRBJ2-1; 11 bases line up with TRBD2. This CDR3 comprises 16 residues. Germline V gene sequence: CDR1 KGHSH, CDR2 LQKENI. The ends lost 2 bases at V and 7 bases at J; junction bases unmatched: 7.

The chain employs TRBV18 and TRBJ2-7; the match to TRBD2 covers 14 bases. Germline CDR1 KGHSH, CDR2 LQKENI. The junction had 4 bases not matched to a gene; V was cut back by 0 bases and J by 6 bases. The length of the CDR3 is 16 residues. CDR3 residues: CASSPPGLAGGFEQYF. CDR3 coding DNA: TGTGCCAGCTCACCACCAGGACTAGCGGGAGGTTTCGAGCAGTACTTC. Drawing the rest from reference TRBV18 and TRBJ2-7, the complete variable domain is NAGVMQNPRHLVRRRGQEARLRCSPMKGHSHVYWYRQLPEEGLKFMVYLQKENIIDESGMPKERFSAEFPKEGPSILRIQQVVRGDSAAYFCASSPPGLAGGFEQYFGPGTRLTVT.

A single count supports this clone. The V and J genes are TRBV10-2 and TRBJ1-5, with a weak D call TRBD1 (6 bases). The CDR3 covers 17 residues. Between the trimmed V and J ends, which lost 1 base and 5 bases, there was a span of 18 bases. Germline-derived CDR1 and CDR2 are WSHSY and SAAADI. The CDR3 region is CASSEFQGTKVHQPQHF. DNA of the CDR3: TGCGCCAGCAGTGAGTTTCAAGGGACAAAGGTCCATCAGCCCCAGCATTTT.

The chain is built from TRBV30 and TRBJ1-3; no definite D call. V was clipped by 0 bases and J by 2 bases, with 11 bases between them. CDR3 length equals 15 residues. Germline V gives CDR1 GTSNPN, CDR2 SVGIG (reference sequence). CDR3 bases: TGTGCCTGGAGTGTACGCCGGCCCACTGGAAACACCATATATTTT. Translation: CAWSVRRPTGNTIYF.

The chain uses TRBV6-5 and TRBJ1-1, with D unclear. V lost 5 bases and J 10 bases, leaving 17 bases between the germline ends. The CDR3 is 13 residues long. CDR1 is MNHEY and CDR2 is SVGAGI in the germline V gene. The CDR3 DNA reads as TGTGCCAGCAGTACCGCGACCGCCGTGAGAGCTTTCTTT. It yields the protein CASSTATAVRAFF.

CDR3 nucleotides: TGCGCCAGCAGCCGCACTAGCGCTAGCACAGATACGCAGTATTTT. This codes for CASSRTSASTDTQYF. J is TRBJ2-3 and V is TRBV5-1; 7 bases match TRBD2. The CDR3 has 15 residues. J lost 0 bases, V lost 4 bases, and 5 bases had no gene match. The germline V gene encodes CDR1 SGHRS and CDR2 YFSETQ.

The CDR3 loop is CASSTRNTEAFF. In nucleotides, the CDR3 is TGTGCCAGCAGTACAAGGAACACTGAAGCTTTCTTT. The chain has TRBV28 and TRBJ1-1; the D is unclear. The CDR3 totals 12 residues. Germline V gives CDR1 MDHEN, CDR2 SYDVKM. V was clipped by 5 bases and J by 1 base, with 5 bases between them.

This chain connects TRBV28 to TRBJ1-5; weak D call: TRBD1 (5 bases). This CDR3 has 14 amino acids. Germline loops: CDR1 MDHEN, CDR2 SYDVKM. Trimming left V 11 bases short and J 0 bases short, with 14 bases between. The CDR3: CASHKGYSNQPQHF. In DNA form, the CDR3 reads TGTGCCTCCCATAAGGGGTATAGCAATCAGCCCCAGCATTTT.

Concerning this clone itself: The sample contains more than one DNA sequence encoding this CDR3. The chain recombines TRBV7-9 with TRBJ1-6; unclear D gene. V gave up 1 base and J gave up 8 bases, with 6 bases separating them. The germline gives CDR1 SEHNR, CDR2 FQNEAQ (reference sequence). There are 13 residues in the CDR3. The CDR3 spells CASSLEPDSPLHF. DNA for the CDR3: TGTGCCAGCAGCTTAGAGCCGGATTCACCCCTCCACTTT.